These 25 T cell receptor beta chains were sequenced from one sample in a study of blood T cell repertoires in COVID-19. This table comes from immunoSEQ multiplex PCR, and its TCRdb copy is limited to in-frame clones, with some not included. The data show hundreds of thousands of clones, roughly 89% seen once. The sequencing sample was made of PBMCs or T cells enriched from blood (not recorded which). These receptors all stem from a woman aged 18-35 years with acute COVID-19.

V and J are TRBV12-5 and TRBJ1-1; 7 bases are shared with TRBD1. The germline CDR1 and CDR2 sequences are LGHNT and FRNRAP. The CDR3 totals 18 residues. J gave up 0 bases and V 0 bases, and 10 bases lay outside the gene matches. For the CDR3, the DNA is TGTGCTAGTGGTTTGGTTTTTGGGACAGAAAATTTGAACACTGAAGCTTTCTTT. Residues: CASGLVFGTENLNTEAFF.

The chain employs TRBV11-2 and TRBJ2-3; 8 positions agree with TRBD2. The CDR3 loop spans 16 amino acids. Germline values: CDR1 SGHAT, CDR2 FQNNGV. V trimming: 7 bases; J trimming: 6 bases; junction bases outside the gene matches: 15. This CDR3 is CASTQAGTRNLDTQYF. The CDR3 bases are TGTGCCAGCACCCAGGCCGGGACTAGGAATCTGGATACGCAGTATTTT.

V usage is TRBV10-3 and J usage is TRBJ2-1; TRBD1 matches at 7 bases. Germline values: CDR1 ENHRY, CDR2 SYGVKD. This CDR3 spans 14 amino acids. After removal of 8 bases from V and 5 bases from J, the junction contained 9 bases not matched to a gene. CDR3 loop: CAIDSGTVNNEQFF. DNA of the CDR3: TGTGCCATCGACTCCGGGACAGTAAACAATGAGCAGTTCTTC.

The chain carries TRBV6-6 and TRBJ1-1, with 7 bases that match TRBD1. Trimming cost V 2 bases and J 7 bases; bases outside gene matches: 1. The CDR3 totals 12 residues. Germline V gene data show CDR1 as MNHNY and CDR2 as SVGAGI (reference sequence). CDR3 sequence: CASSYRQGEAFF. The CDR3 DNA reads as TGTGCCAGCAGTTACCGACAGGGTGAAGCTTTCTTT.

The chain combines TRBV5-1 with TRBJ2-3; 7 bases map to TRBD1. The CDR3 sequence is 16 residues long. The V and J ends lost 4 bases and 5 bases, in that order; junction bases with no gene match: 13. CDR1 and CDR2 from the germline V gene are SGHRS and YFSETQ. DNA of the CDR3: TGCGCCAGCAGCCCACGACAGGGACAAAGCCTAGATACGCAGTATTTT. Its translation is CASSPRQGQSLDTQYF.

About this clone itself: A read error may account for a junction end that differs from germline. The V gene is TRBV28, the J gene TRBJ2-7, with TRBD2 matching 9 bases. This CDR3 has 15 residues. Germline CDR1 and CDR2: MDHEN and SYDVKM. This CDR3 reads CASSLGTGASGINSF. CDR3 bases: TGTGCCAGCAGTTTGGGGACGGGCGCTAGCGGGATTAACAGTTTC.

J is TRBJ2-1 and V is TRBV7-3; D perhaps matches TRBD2 (5 bases). This CDR3 has 14 residues. V gave up 5 bases and J gave up 7 bases, with 15 bases separating them. Germline CDR1 is SGHTA and CDR2 is FQGTGA. CDR3 in DNA: TGTGCCAGCAGCCCGCGGGTCGGAGGAAATGAGCAGTTCTTC. Its protein is CASSPRVGGNEQFF. The variable domain in full, completed from reference TRBV7-3 and TRBJ2-1, reads GAGVSQTPSNKVTEKGKYVELRCDPISGHTALYWYRQSLGQGPEFLIYFQGTGAADDSGLPNDRFFAVRPEGSVSTLKIQRTERGDSAVYLCASSPRVGGNEQFFGPGTRLTVL.

This clone was counted between two and nine times. The rearrangement uses TRBV6-5 and TRBJ2-7; TRBD2 aligns across 8 bases. This CDR3 comprises 14 residues. Germline-derived CDR1 and CDR2 are MNHEY and SVGAGI. J gave up 2 bases and V 2 bases, and 2 bases lay outside the gene matches. The CDR3 region has the DNA TGTGCCAGCAGTTACGAGCGGGGGACCTACGAGCAGTACTTC. Translating it yields CASSYERGTYEQYF.

The chain links TRBV4-1 to TRBJ1-2, with 7 bases aligning to TRBD1. The junction had 4 bases not matched to a gene; V was cut back by 0 bases and J by 0 bases. Germline V gene sequence: CDR1 MGHRA, CDR2 YSYEKL. The CDR3 spans 16 residues. The CDR3 here is CASSQDPQGSNYGYTF. Written as DNA, the CDR3 is TGCGCCAGCAGCCAAGATCCACAGGGGTCTAACTATGGCTACACCTTC.

The chain combines TRBV6-5 with TRBJ1-5; perhaps TRBD1 as D (5 bases). Trimming removed 6 bases from V and 3 bases from J, with 9 bases in between. The CDR3 extends over 13 amino acids. Germline CDR1 reads MNHEY; CDR2 reads SVGAGI. CDR3 DNA: TGTGCCAGCAGCGACAGTCACAATCAGCCCCAGCATTTT. It specifies CASSDSHNQPQHF.

This chain links TRBV30 with TRBJ2-7; 7 positions match TRBD1. After removal of 5 bases from V and 3 bases from J, the junction contained 13 bases not matched to a gene. This CDR3 is 15 amino acids long. Germline V gene lookup returns CDR1 GTSNPN and CDR2 SVGIG (reference sequence). CDR3 sequence: CAWGSPGGRNYEQYF. CDR3 bases: TGTGCCTGGGGATCCCCAGGGGGACGAAACTACGAGCAGTACTTC.

The rearrangement uses TRBV4-1 and TRBJ2-7; 7 bases fit TRBD1. This CDR3 comprises 14 residues. CDR1 is MGHRA, CDR2 YSYEKL, per germline. J was trimmed by 6 bases and V by 4 bases; bases with no gene match: 9. The CDR3 sequence: CASSRDREWSEQYF. The CDR3, as DNA: TGCGCCAGCAGCCGAGACAGGGAATGGAGCGAGCAGTACTTC.

This clone occurred a few times. Distinct nucleotide sequences in the sample also encode this CDR3. V is TRBV6-1 and J is TRBJ1-2; D might be TRBD1 (6 bases). The CDR3 is made up of 12 amino acids. CDR1 is MNHNS, CDR2 SASEGT, per germline. Deletions cut 2 bases from V and 5 bases from J, with 6 bases between. This CDR3 reads CASSEQGYGYTF. DNA for the CDR3: TGTGCCAGCAGTGAACAGGGGTATGGCTACACCTTC.

The V call is TRBV11-2, the J call TRBJ2-1, with TRBD2 identical over 12 bases. The CDR3 consists of 16 residues. After removal of 6 bases from V and 13 bases from J, the junction contained 16 bases not matched to a gene. CDR1 and CDR2 (germline): SGHAT, FQNNGV. CDR3 bases: TGTGCCAGCAGGGCCCTTTTGAACACTAGCGGGAGGTCCCAGTTCTTC. Translating gives CASRALLNTSGRSQFF.

The chain has TRBV7-2 and TRBJ2-3; maybe TRBD2 (7 bases). With 5 bases removed from V and 0 bases from J, the gap between germline ends came to 12 bases. CDR3 size: 15 residues. The germline V gene encodes CDR1 SGHTA and CDR2 FQGNSA. In DNA form, the CDR3 reads TGTGCCAGCAGCCCACAGGGACTAAGCACAGATACGCAGTATTTT. Protein: CASSPQGLSTDTQYF.

The rearrangement joins TRBV30 to TRBJ2-1; possibly TRBD2 for D (5 bases). Germline CDR1 GTSNPN, CDR2 SVGIG (reference sequence). The CDR3 sequence is 15 residues long. The V gene lost 4 bases and the J gene lost 0 bases, with 13 bases spanning the gap. CDR3 sequence reads: CAWKKGATSYNEQFF. CDR3 sequence (DNA): TGTGCCTGGAAGAAGGGAGCGACCTCCTACAATGAGCAGTTCTTC.

The rearrangement joins TRBV28 to TRBJ2-7; D might be TRBD1 (5 bases). Germline CDR1 reads MDHEN; CDR2 reads SYDVKM. V dropped 6 bases and J dropped 3 bases, with 18 bases sitting between them. The CDR3 contains 15 residues. The CDR3 is CASSLQEGILYEQYF. Written as DNA, the CDR3 is TGTGCCAGCAGCCTACAGGAAGGGATTCTCTACGAGCAGTACTTC.

This clone was recorded only once. The rearrangement links TRBV10-1 to TRBJ2-1, with D possibly being TRBD2 (6 bases). Per germline, CDR1 WNHNN and CDR2 SYGVQD (reference sequence). V shed 10 bases and J shed 3 bases, with 19 bases lying between them. The CDR3 contains 15 residues. The CDR3 region is CANSPRDWDYNEQFF. The DNA for the CDR3 is TGCGCCAACTCACCGCGGGACTGGGACTACAATGAGCAGTTCTTC.

This clone occurred a few times. This chain uses TRBV5-1 with TRBJ2-1, with 12 bases lining up with TRBD2. Germline values: CDR1 SGHRS, CDR2 YFSETQ. The length of the CDR3 is 15 residues. V shed 7 bases, J shed 7 bases, and the junction held 9 bases outside the gene matches. CDR3 loop: CASCRTSGATNEQFF. In DNA, the CDR3 is TGCGCCAGCTGCCGGACTAGCGGGGCTACTAATGAGCAGTTCTTC.

The chain carries TRBV2 and TRBJ2-1; 11 positions match TRBD2. J lost 4 bases, V lost 6 bases, and 2 bases had no gene match. CDR3 length equals 14 residues. CDR1 and CDR2 (germline): SNHLY, FYNNEI. The CDR3 DNA reads as TGTGCCAGCAGAGGGACTAGCGGTTACAATGAGCAGTTCTTC. Its protein product is CASRGTSGYNEQFF.

This rearrangement joins TRBV28 to TRBJ1-2; TRBD1 matches 12 bases. CDR1 and CDR2 from the germline V gene are MDHEN and SYDVKM. J gave up 7 bases and V 4 bases, and 10 bases lay outside the gene matches. This CDR3 region has 16 residues. CDR3 DNA: TGTGCCAGCAGTTCACCCGGGACAGGGGGCGCAAGTGGCTACACCTTC. It specifies CASSSPGTGGASGYTF.

This chain uses TRBV27 with TRBJ2-3, with TRBD1 as a possible D gene (5 bases). The V gene lost 0 bases and the J gene lost 0 bases, with 7 bases spanning the gap. CDR1 MNHEY and CDR2 SMNVEV come from the germline V gene (reference sequence). This CDR3 has 15 amino acids. The CDR3 loop reads CASSLSQESTDTQYF. The CDR3 coding sequence is TGTGCCAGCAGTTTATCACAGGAAAGCACAGATACGCAGTATTTT.

This rearrangement joins TRBV4-3 to TRBJ2-7; a weak D match, TRBD2 (5 bases). CDR1 is LGHNA and CDR2 is YSLEER in the germline V gene. The CDR3 totals 14 residues. The V end lost 0 bases, the J end lost 3 bases, and 9 bases lay between the germline ends. DNA for the CDR3: TGCGCCAGCAGCCAAGAAAGCGGAAGCTACGAGCAGTACTTC. Its translation: CASSQESGSYEQYF.

The gene calls are TRBV6-1 and TRBJ2-2, with D unresolved. V was trimmed by 5 bases and J by 0 bases, leaving 7 bases between them. CDR1 and CDR2 (germline): MNHNS, SASEGT. The CDR3 consists of 14 residues. Here the CDR3 reads CASSPNTNTGELFF. As DNA, the CDR3 is TGTGCCAGCAGTCCCAACACGAACACCGGGGAGCTGTTTTTT.

The CDR3 sequence: CASSHRGTSTNTGELFF. In DNA form, the CDR3 reads TGTGCCAGTAGCCACCGTGGGACATCTACGAACACCGGGGAGCTGTTTTTT. The chain joins TRBV19 to TRBJ2-2, with D maybe TRBD1 (6 bases). V lost 6 bases to trimming and J lost 0 bases, with 17 bases between them. This CDR3 has 17 residues. Per the germline V gene, CDR1 is LNHDA and CDR2 is SQIVND (reference sequence).